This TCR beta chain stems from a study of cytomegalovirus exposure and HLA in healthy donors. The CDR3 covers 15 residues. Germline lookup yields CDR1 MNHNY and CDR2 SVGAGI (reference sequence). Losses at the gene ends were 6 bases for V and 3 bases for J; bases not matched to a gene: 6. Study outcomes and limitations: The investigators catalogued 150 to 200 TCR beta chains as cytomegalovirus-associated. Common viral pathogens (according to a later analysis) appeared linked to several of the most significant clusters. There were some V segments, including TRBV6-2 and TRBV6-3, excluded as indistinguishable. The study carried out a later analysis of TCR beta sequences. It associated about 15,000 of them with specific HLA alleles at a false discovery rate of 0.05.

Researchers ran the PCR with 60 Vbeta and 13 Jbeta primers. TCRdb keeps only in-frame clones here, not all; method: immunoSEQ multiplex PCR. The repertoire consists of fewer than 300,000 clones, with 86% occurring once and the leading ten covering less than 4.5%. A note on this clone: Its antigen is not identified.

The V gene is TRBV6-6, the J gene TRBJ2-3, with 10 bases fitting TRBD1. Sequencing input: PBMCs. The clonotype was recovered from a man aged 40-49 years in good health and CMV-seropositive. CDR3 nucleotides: TGTGCCAGCAGGAACCGACAGGGGGCGACAGATACGCAGTATTTT. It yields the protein CASRNRQGATDTQYF.